Sequencing of this TCR beta chain was carried out in a study of CXCR3-negative and CXCR3-positive naive CD8 T cells. Each CD8+ T cell subset was sorted in triplicate, hundreds of thousands of cells each. Regarding this clonotype: Antigen unknown.

Whole-study results and caveats: Memory CD8+ T cell repertoires were far less diverse than both naive subsets. Naive CXCR3-negative and CXCR3-positive cells had similar TRBV-TRBJ usage; memory differed. Researchers report CXCR3 expression partially decreased after cryopreservation, with fresh PBMCs used in most assays.

TRB cDNA libraries were made by UMI-labeled 5' RACE. For each CDR3 protein, TCRdb gives one entry from its re-call of the 5' RACE reads, without DNA. The sample includes about 40,000 distinct CDR3 sequences. The sample was memory CD8+ T cells from blood. The sequence derives from a human donor in good health. Some clones in this sample may be carry-over from other donors' samples.

The CDR3 reads CASSSRLSSYNEQFF. The chain carries TRBV11-3 and TRBJ2-1. Germline V gives CDR1 SGHNT, CDR2 YENEEA. The CDR3 extends over 15 amino acids.